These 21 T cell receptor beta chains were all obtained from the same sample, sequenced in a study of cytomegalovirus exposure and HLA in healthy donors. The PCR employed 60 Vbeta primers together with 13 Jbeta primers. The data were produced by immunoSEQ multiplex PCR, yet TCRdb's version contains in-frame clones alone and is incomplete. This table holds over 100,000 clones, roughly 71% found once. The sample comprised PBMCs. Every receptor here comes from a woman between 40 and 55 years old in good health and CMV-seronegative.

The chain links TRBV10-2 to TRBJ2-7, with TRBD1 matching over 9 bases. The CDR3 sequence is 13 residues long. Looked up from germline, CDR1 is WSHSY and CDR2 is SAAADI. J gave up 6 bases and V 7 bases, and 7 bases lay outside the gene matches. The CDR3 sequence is CASTWDRAPEQYF. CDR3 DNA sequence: TGCGCCAGCACTTGGGACAGGGCCCCCGAGCAGTACTTC.

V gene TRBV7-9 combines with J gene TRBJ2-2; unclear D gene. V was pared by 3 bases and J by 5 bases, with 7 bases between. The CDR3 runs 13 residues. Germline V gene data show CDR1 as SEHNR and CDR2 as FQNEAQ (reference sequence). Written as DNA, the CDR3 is TGTGCCAGCAGCTTTAGTTTAACCGGGGAGCTGTTTTTT. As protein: CASSFSLTGELFF.

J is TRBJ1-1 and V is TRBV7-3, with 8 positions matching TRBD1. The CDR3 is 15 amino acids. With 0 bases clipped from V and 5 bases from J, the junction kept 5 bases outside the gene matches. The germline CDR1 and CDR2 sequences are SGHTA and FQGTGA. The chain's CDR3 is CASSLTRTGRTEAFF. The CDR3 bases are TGTGCCAGCAGCTTAACCCGGACAGGGCGGACTGAAGCTTTCTTT.

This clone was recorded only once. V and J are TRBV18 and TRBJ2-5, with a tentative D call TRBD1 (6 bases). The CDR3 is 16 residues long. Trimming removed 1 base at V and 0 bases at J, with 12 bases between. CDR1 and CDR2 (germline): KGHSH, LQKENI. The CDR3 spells CASSPRPRDNQETQYF. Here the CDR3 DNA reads TGTGCCAGCTCACCACGGCCCCGGGACAACCAAGAGACCCAGTACTTC.

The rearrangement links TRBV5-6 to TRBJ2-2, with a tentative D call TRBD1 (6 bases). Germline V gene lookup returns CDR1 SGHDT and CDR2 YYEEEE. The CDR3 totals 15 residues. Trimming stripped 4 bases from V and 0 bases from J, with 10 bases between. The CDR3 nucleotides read TGTGCCAGCAGCCTTGGACAGACGAACACCGGGGAGCTGTTTTTT. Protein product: CASSLGQTNTGELFF.

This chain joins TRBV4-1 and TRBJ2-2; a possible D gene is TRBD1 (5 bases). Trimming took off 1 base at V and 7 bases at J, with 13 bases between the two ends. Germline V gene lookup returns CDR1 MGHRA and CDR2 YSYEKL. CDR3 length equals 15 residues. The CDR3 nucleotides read TGCGCCAGCAGCCAAGTGGGGCAGGGAATCGGGGAGCTGTTTTTT. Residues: CASSQVGQGIGELFF.

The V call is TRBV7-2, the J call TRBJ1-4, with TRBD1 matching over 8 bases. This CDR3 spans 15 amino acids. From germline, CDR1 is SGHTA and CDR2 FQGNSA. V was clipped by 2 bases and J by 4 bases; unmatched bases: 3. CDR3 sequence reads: CASSLTTGVNEKLFF. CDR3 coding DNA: TGTGCCAGCAGCTTAACGACAGGGGTTAATGAAAAACTGTTTTTT.

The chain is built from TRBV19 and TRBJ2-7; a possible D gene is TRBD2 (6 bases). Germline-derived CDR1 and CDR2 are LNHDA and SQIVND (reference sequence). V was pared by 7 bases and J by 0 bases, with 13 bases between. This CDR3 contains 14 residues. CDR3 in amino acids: CASNAGRSSYEQYF. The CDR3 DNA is TGTGCCAGTAACGCAGGGAGGAGCTCCTACGAGCAGTACTTC.

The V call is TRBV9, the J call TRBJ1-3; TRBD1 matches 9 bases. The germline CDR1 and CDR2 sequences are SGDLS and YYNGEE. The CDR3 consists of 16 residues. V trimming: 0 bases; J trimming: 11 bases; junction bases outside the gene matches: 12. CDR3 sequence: CASSVATGQGSNPIYF. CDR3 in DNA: TGTGCCAGCAGCGTAGCTACTGGACAGGGGAGTAACCCCATATATTTT.

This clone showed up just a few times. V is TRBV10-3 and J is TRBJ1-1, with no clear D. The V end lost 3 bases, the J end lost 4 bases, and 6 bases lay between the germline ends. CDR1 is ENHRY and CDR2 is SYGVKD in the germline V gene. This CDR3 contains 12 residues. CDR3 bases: TGTGCCATCAGTGAACGGGGCACTGAAGCTTTCTTT. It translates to CAISERGTEAFF.

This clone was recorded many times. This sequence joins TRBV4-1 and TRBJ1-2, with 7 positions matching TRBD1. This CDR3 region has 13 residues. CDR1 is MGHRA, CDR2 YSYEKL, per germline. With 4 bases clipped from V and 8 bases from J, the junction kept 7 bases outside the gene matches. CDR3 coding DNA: TGCGCCAGCAGCCGAGCCGGGACAGACGGCTACACCTTC. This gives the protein CASSRAGTDGYTF.

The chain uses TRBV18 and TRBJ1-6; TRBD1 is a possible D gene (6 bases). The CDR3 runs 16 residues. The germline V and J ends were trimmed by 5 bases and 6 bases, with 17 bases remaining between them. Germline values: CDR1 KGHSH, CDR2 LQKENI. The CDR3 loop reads CASSEQDSLSNSPLHF. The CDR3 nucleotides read TGTGCCAGCTCAGAACAGGACAGCTTGTCTAATTCACCCCTCCACTTT. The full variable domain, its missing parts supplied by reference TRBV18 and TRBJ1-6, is NAGVMQNPRHLVRRRGQEARLRCSPMKGHSHVYWYRQLPEEGLKFMVYLQKENIIDESGMPKERFSAEFPKEGPSILRIQQVVRGDSAAYFCASSEQDSLSNSPLHFGNGTRLTVT.

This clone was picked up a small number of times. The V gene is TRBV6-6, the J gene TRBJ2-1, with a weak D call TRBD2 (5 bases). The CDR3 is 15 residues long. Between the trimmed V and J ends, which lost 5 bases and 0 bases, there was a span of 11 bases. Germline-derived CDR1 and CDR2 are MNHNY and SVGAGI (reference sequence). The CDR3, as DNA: TGTGCCAGCAGTCGTAGCGTTGACTCCTACAATGAGCAGTTCTTC. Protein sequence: CASSRSVDSYNEQFF.

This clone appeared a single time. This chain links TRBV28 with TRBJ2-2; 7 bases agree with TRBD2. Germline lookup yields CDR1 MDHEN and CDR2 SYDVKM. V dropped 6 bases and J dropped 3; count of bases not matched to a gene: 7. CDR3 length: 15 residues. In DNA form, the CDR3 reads TGTGCCAGCAGGGGGGGGGAAGTGTACACCGGGGAGCTGTTTTTT. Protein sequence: CASRGGEVYTGELFF.

The CDR3 loop is CASSLTSGGALDTQYF. The CDR3 region has the DNA TGCGCCAGCAGCTTGACTAGCGGGGGGGCTTTAGATACGCAGTATTTT. The chain links TRBV5-1 to TRBJ2-3; 13 nucleotides align to TRBD2. Germline V gene sequence: CDR1 SGHRS, CDR2 YFSETQ. With V trimmed by 1 base and J by 5 bases, 4 bases remained unmatched. This CDR3 contains 16 residues. The variable domain in full, with the rest retrieved from reference TRBV5-1 and TRBJ2-3, is KAGVTQTPRYLIKTRGQQVTLSCSPISGHRSVSWYQQTPGQGLQFLFEYFSETQRNKGNFPGRFSGRQFSNSRSEMNVSTLELGDSALYLCASSLTSGGALDTQYFGPGTRLTVL.

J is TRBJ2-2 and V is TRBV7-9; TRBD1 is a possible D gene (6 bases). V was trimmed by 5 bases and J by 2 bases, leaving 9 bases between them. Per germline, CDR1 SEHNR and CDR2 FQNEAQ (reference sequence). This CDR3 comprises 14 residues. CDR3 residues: CASSNRANTGELFF. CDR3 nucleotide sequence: TGTGCCAGCAGCAACAGGGCAAACACCGGGGAGCTGTTTTTT.

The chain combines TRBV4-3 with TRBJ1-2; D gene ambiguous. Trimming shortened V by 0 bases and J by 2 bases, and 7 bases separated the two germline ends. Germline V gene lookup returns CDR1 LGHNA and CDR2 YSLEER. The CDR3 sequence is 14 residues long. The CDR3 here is CASSQEDSNYGYTF. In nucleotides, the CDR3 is TGCGCCAGCAGCCAAGAAGACTCAAACTATGGCTACACCTTC.

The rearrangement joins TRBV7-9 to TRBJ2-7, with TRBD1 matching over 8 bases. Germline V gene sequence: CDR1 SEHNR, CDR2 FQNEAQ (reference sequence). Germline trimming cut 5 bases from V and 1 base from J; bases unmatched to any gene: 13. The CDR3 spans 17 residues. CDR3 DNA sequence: TGTGCCAGCAGCCCTGGACAGGGATCGTGGGGTTCCTACGAGCAGTACTTC. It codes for CASSPGQGSWGSYEQYF.

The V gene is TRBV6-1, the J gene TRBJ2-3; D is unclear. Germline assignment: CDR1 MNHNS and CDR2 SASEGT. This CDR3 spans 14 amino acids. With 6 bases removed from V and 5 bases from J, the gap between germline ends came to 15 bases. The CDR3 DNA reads TGTGCCAGCAGACCCCTCCCGCGACAAGATACGCAGTATTTT. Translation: CASRPLPRQDTQYF.

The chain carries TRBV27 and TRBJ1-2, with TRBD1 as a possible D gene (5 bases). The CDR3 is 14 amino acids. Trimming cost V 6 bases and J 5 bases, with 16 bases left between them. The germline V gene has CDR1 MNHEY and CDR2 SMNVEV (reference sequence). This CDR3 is CASSPPGGVYGYTF. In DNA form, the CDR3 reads TGTGCCAGCAGCCCACCTGGGGGGGTTTATGGCTACACCTTC.

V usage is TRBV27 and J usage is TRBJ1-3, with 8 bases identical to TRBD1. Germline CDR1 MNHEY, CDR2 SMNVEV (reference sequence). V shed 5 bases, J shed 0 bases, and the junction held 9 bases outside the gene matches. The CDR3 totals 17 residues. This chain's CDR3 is CASSLGTGPFSGNTIYF. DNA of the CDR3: TGTGCCAGCAGTCTCGGGACAGGCCCATTCTCTGGAAACACCATATATTTT.